This TCR beta chain was profiled in a study of neoadjuvant anti-PD-1 for oral cavity cancer. The time point: after neoadjuvant nivolumab, at surgical resection. The method was immunoSEQ multiplex PCR; TCRdb's version includes in-frame clones alone and lacks a portion of them. The repertoire consists of about 14,000 clones, with around 70% occurring once and the leading ten covering about 2.6%. Trimming took 5 bases from V and 0 from J, leaving 20 bases between them. The CDR3 loop spans 18 amino acids. Germline V gene lookup returns CDR1 LNHDA and CDR2 SQIVND (reference sequence). The genes are TRBV19 and TRBJ1-5; D is uncertain. The source is a person aged 40 to 85 with oral cavity squamous cell carcinoma. The source was PBMCs, collected after nivolumab (anti-PD-1) treatment. CDR3 in DNA: TGTGCCAGTAGTGTGGGATGGGTTGGACCTTATAGCAATCAGCCCCAGCATTTT. It encodes CASSVGWVGPYSNQPQHF.